This TCR beta chain was identified during a study of shared clonotypes between healthy human individuals. The CDR3 runs to 15 residues. Germline-derived CDR1 and CDR2 are SGHRS and YFSETQ. The germline V and J ends were trimmed by 0 bases and 7 bases, with 13 bases remaining between them. Study-wide results and limits: Generation probabilities were higher for clonotypes shared across all four sorted-subset donors than for unshared ones.

As regards this clone: Its antigen remains unknown.

Here immunoSEQ multiplex PCR was the method, and the copy in TCRdb shows in-frame clones only, minus some. The sample has approximately 720,000 clones; more than 70% are singletons. This TCR derives from a woman aged 30 to 39 in good health. The sequencing input was memory CD4+ T cells sorted from blood. Stated subset: CD45RA-negative fraction. The rearrangement joins TRBV5-1 to TRBJ2-2; no definite D call. The CDR3 here is CASSLASIPHGELFF. CDR3 sequence (DNA): TGCGCCAGCAGCTTGGCCTCGATCCCCCACGGGGAGCTGTTTTTT.